These 23 T cell receptor beta chains originate from one sample sequenced in a study of T cell repertoires in cytomegalovirus infection (dated by TCRdb to between 2018 and 2021). These receptors have no known antigen. This specimen's treatment or condition label, interpreted: in vitro stimulation with specific CMV peptide epitopes to enrich CMV-specific T cells. TCRdb names Illumina HiSeq 1500 as the instrument used. Clones were called with MiXCR by TCRdb after fastp trimmed the public reads at Q25, and only in-frame beta chains were retained. Every distinct CDR3 protein forms one entry, paired with its most common genes and DNA. Here the sample has 830,000 or so distinct CDR3 sequences; approximately 30% occur a single time. The ten most abundant clones make up under 15% of the sample. Sequenced here: cultured CD8+ T cells from PBMCs, sampled from culture after CMV antigen stimulation. These receptors were obtained from a human donor in good health (CMV status not recorded). Some clones in this sample may be carry-over from other donors' samples.

The table lists this clonotype with a count of one. V gene TRBV5-4 combines with J gene TRBJ2-5; 8 bases fit TRBD2. The CDR3 loop spans 14 amino acids. Germline CDR1 SGHNT, CDR2 YYREEE (reference sequence). The J segment lost 5 bases and the V segment lost 5 bases, leaving 8 bases of the junction unmatched. The DNA for the CDR3 is TGTGCCAGCAGAGGCGCGGGGGGCGGGGAGACCCAGTACTTC. It is translated as CASRGAGGGETQYF.

This chain joins TRBV27 and TRBJ2-1; 8 bases map to TRBD2. CDR3 length: 16 residues. Per germline, CDR1 MNHEY and CDR2 SMNVEV (reference sequence). Germline trimming cut 5 bases from V and 4 bases from J; bases unmatched to any gene: 10. CDR3 sequence (DNA): TGTGCCAGCAGTCCCGGGGGTAGCGGGGCTTACAATGAGCAGTTCTTC. Translating gives CASSPGGSGAYNEQFF.

This clonotype turned up a few times. This rearrangement joins TRBV7-6 to TRBJ2-7, with D perhaps given as TRBD1 or TRBD2 (5 bases each). The germline V gene has CDR1 SGHVS and CDR2 FNYEAQ. V was trimmed by 0 bases and J by 5 bases, leaving 17 bases between them. This CDR3 comprises 16 residues. The CDR3 DNA sequence: TGTGCCAGCAGCTTAGCGGAGGCGCAGAGGGGCCACGAGCAGTACTTC. This gives the protein CASSLAEAQRGHEQYF.

This clonotype was seen a handful of times. This rearrangement joins TRBV7-9 to TRBJ2-7; either TRBD1 or TRBD2 may supply D (5 bases each). Looked up from germline, CDR1 is SEHNR and CDR2 is FQNEAQ (reference sequence). Trimming stripped 1 base from V and 3 bases from J, with 13 bases between. This CDR3 has 15 amino acids. This CDR3 is CASSLEGRKNYEQYF. The CDR3 region has the DNA TGTGCCAGCAGCTTAGAGGGACGGAAGAACTACGAGCAGTACTTC.

This clonotype was seen a handful of times. The V gene is TRBV7-9, the J gene TRBJ1-1; possible D gene TRBD1, 5 bases. Trimming shortened V by 3 bases and J by 3 bases, and 8 bases separated the two germline ends. Germline values: CDR1 SEHNR, CDR2 FQNEAQ (reference sequence). This CDR3 has 13 amino acids. The CDR3 region has the DNA TGTGCCAGCAGCTTTAAAGGGGACACTGAAGCTTTCTTT. Encoded protein: CASSFKGDTEAFF.

This clonotype has more than one count but fewer than ten. The chain uses TRBV19 and TRBJ1-1; a possible D gene is TRBD1 (5 bases). The CDR3 is 13 amino acids. V was shortened by 3 bases and J by 5 bases, with 10 bases between the two germline ends. The V gene's germline CDR1 is LNHDA and CDR2 SQIVND (reference sequence). The CDR3 here is CASSIGRATEAFF. CDR3 sequence (DNA): TGTGCCAGTAGTATCGGCAGGGCGACTGAAGCTTTCTTT.

This clonotype was seen a few times. The chain employs TRBV7-9 and TRBJ2-1; 8 nucleotides agree with TRBD2. Germline V lookup: CDR1 SEHNR, CDR2 FQNEAQ (reference sequence). After removal of 2 bases from V and 2 bases from J, the junction contained 8 bases not matched to a gene. The CDR3 runs 17 residues. The CDR3 bases are TGTGCCAGCAGCTTATTGTCCCGGGGGGGCCCCTACAATGAGCAGTTCTTC. Translation gives CASSLLSRGGPYNEQFF.

This chain uses TRBV4-2 with TRBJ1-4; tentatively, D is TRBD1 (5 bases). The V gene lost 0 bases and the J gene lost 14 bases, with 25 bases spanning the gap. Germline assignment: CDR1 LGHNA and CDR2 YNFKEQ. CDR3 length equals 17 residues. Here the CDR3 reads CASSQDLDLTLPGGLFF. The CDR3 DNA is TGTGCCAGCAGCCAAGATCTTGATTTAACCCTACCGGGGGGGCTGTTTTTT.

This clonotype turned up a few times. This chain joins TRBV6-6 and TRBJ2-7, with no clear D. Germline V lookup: CDR1 MNHNY, CDR2 SVGAGI (reference sequence). The CDR3 runs 13 residues. Deletions cut 7 bases from V and 3 bases from J, with 13 bases between. CDR3 nucleotide sequence: TGTGCCAGCACCTTAGACAAGCACTACGAGCAGTACGTC. It codes for CASTLDKHYEQYV.

This clonotype was seen only a few times. The chain couples TRBV6-5 to TRBJ1-3; the D gene is possibly TRBD1 (5 bases). V lost 0 bases to trimming and J lost 0 bases, with 9 bases between them. Germline V CDR1 and CDR2: MNHEY, SVGAGI. The CDR3 sequence is 16 residues long. CDR3 amino acids: CASSYSPGSSGNTIYF. The DNA of the CDR3 is TGTGCCAGCAGTTACTCGCCAGGGTCCTCTGGAAACACCATATATTTT.

This clonotype was counted at least ten times. Here the CDR3 DNA reads TGTGCCAGCACCCAACCCCAGGGGGGTAATGAGCAGTTCTTC. It encodes CASTQPQGGNEQFF. The V gene is TRBV12-3 or TRBV12-4, the J gene TRBJ2-1, with a weak D call TRBD1 (7 bases). V was pared by 7 bases and J by 7 bases, with 17 bases between. The CDR3 is 14 residues long.

This clonotype was seen only a few times. V gene TRBV19 combines with J gene TRBJ1-2; perhaps TRBD1 as D (5 bases). Germline V gives CDR1 LNHDA, CDR2 SQIVND (reference sequence). V was shortened by 7 bases and J by 2 bases, with 20 bases between the two germline ends. The length of the CDR3 is 16 residues. This CDR3 reads CASIGALLTRNYGYTF. The CDR3 DNA sequence: TGTGCCAGTATTGGGGCCCTCCTAACACGAAACTATGGCTACACCTTC.

The gene calls are TRBV7-9 and TRBJ2-3; D gene ambiguous. The CDR3 has 12 amino acids. Germline-derived CDR1 and CDR2 are SEHNR and FQNEAQ (reference sequence). Trimming took 2 bases from V and 6 from J, leaving 6 bases between them. The CDR3 DNA follows: TGTGCCAGCAGCTTAACTCATGATACGCAGTATTTT. It encodes CASSLTHDTQYF.

The chain joins TRBV6-1 to TRBJ1-4; a weak D match, TRBD1 (5 bases). V was clipped by 5 bases and J by 0 bases, with 22 bases between them. The CDR3 runs 19 residues. Germline V CDR1 and CDR2: MNHNS, SASEGT. DNA of the CDR3: TGTGCCAGCAGTCTCGACAGTGGCCCCTTCCCGACAACTAATGAAAAACTGTTTTTT. Translating it yields CASSLDSGPFPTTNEKLFF.

V and J are TRBV20-1 and TRBJ2-7; TRBD1 might be the D (6 bases). Trimming cost V 6 bases and J 3 bases, with 9 bases left between them. The length of the CDR3 is 11 residues. CDR1 and CDR2 (germline): DFQATT, SNEGSKA (reference sequence). As DNA, the CDR3 is TGCAGTGCAACACAGGGCTACGAGCAGTACGTC. It translates to CSATQGYEQYV.

The chain recombines TRBV2 with TRBJ1-1; the D is unclear. Germline V gene data show CDR1 as SNHLY and CDR2 as FYNNEI. The CDR3 loop spans 16 amino acids. The V end lost 6 bases, the J end lost 0 bases, and 17 bases lay between the germline ends. CDR3 amino acids: CASRTDTVGLNTEAFF. The CDR3 nucleotides read TGTGCCAGCAGGACCGACACGGTTGGGTTGAACACTGAAGCTTTCTTT.

The count of this clonotype is one. J is TRBJ1-4 and V is TRBV19; TRBD1 might be the D (5 bases). This CDR3 contains 17 residues. The V and J ends lost 4 bases and 0 bases respectively, with 15 bases between them. From germline, CDR1 is LNHDA and CDR2 SQIVND (reference sequence). This CDR3 reads CASSTPTETSTNEKLFF. The CDR3 DNA reads as TGTGCCAGTAGTACCCCGACAGAAACCTCAACTAATGAAAAACTGTTTTTT. Combining the CDR3 with reference TRBV19 and TRBJ1-4 gives the whole variable domain DGGITQSPKYLFRKEGQNVTLSCEQNLNHDAMYWYRQDPGQGLRLIYYSQIVNDFQKGDIAEGYSVSREKKESFPLTVTSAQKNPTAFYLCASSTPTETSTNEKLFFGSGTQLSVL.

About this clonotype: At one end, the junction sequence differs from germline, possibly due to a read error. J is TRBJ2-7 and V is TRBV7-9; TRBD2 matches 8 bases. CDR1 and CDR2 from the germline V gene are SEHNR and FQNEAQ (reference sequence). The CDR3 runs to 15 residues. The CDR3 sequence: CANSSPGLGIHEQYF. The CDR3 DNA reads TGTGCCAACAGCTCGCCGGGACTAGGTATACACGAGCAGTACTTC.

This clonotype showed up just a few times. The DNA of the CDR3 is TGTGCTAGTGGTTTCAGTCTGCCGGGGGGACAACAAGAGACCCAGTACTTC. Its protein product is CASGFSLPGGQQETQYF. This chain links TRBV12-5 with TRBJ2-5, with D perhaps TRBD2 (7 bases). The germline V and J ends were trimmed by 3 bases and 2 bases, with 19 bases remaining between them. The CDR3 has 17 residues. Germline V gives CDR1 LGHNT, CDR2 FRNRAP.

The rearrangement links TRBV7-6 to TRBJ2-5; 12 bases line up with TRBD2. Germline V gives CDR1 SGHVS, CDR2 FNYEAQ. V shed 5 bases and J 5 bases; nucleotides not matched to a gene: 9. This CDR3 is built from 16 residues. Here the CDR3 reads CASSRLAGGRTETQYF. The CDR3 DNA reads as TGTGCCAGCAGCCGCCTAGCGGGGGGGCGGACGGAGACCCAGTACTTC.

The V and J genes are TRBV5-8 and TRBJ2-7, with 10 bases matching TRBD1. J lost 4 bases, V lost 4 bases, and 8 bases had no gene match. Germline CDR1 SGHTS, CDR2 YDEGEE. This CDR3 contains 15 residues. This CDR3 reads CASSGFGQGVYEQYF. The CDR3 coding sequence is TGTGCCAGCAGCGGATTCGGACAGGGGGTTTACGAGCAGTACTTC.

The chain couples TRBV7-8 to TRBJ1-1; no firm D call. Trimming cost V 2 bases and J 5 bases, with 15 bases left between them. The germline CDR1 and CDR2 sequences are SGHVS and FQNEAQ. CDR3 length: 15 residues. The DNA of the CDR3 is TGTGCCAGCAGCTTATCGAAGGGAAGGAAAACTGAAGCTTTCTTT. Its protein is CASSLSKGRKTEAFF. The variable domain in full, completed from reference TRBV7-8 and TRBJ1-1, reads GAGVSQSPRYKVAKRGQDVALRCDPISGHVSLFWYQQALGQGPEFLTYFQNEAQLDKSGLPSDRFFAERPEGSVSTLKIQRTQQEDSAVYLCASSLSKGRKTEAFFGQGTRLTVV.

Turning to this clonotype: A read error may account for a junction end that differs from germline. V usage is TRBV11-3 and J usage is TRBJ1-1; D not certain. Germline V gives CDR1 SGHNT, CDR2 YENEEA. The CDR3 loop spans 11 amino acids. Here the CDR3 reads CVSGQNTEAFF. The CDR3 DNA follows: TGTGTCAGCGGTCAGAACACTGAAGCTTTCTTT.